This T cell receptor (beta chain) was sequenced for a study of response to subunit inactivated influenza vaccine. Study results and caveats: Only a handful of new T cells, the authors suggested, are recruited with each seasonal influenza vaccination.

Germline lookup yields CDR1 SGHTA and CDR2 FQGNSA. The CDR3 contains 15 residues. Using its own MiXCR run on the RT-PCR reads, TCRdb lists one record per CDR3 protein. The sample lists 300,000 to 350,000 distinct CDR3 sequences, 21% occurring once. The sample holds a few counts of this clonotype. Its antigen is undetermined. One junction end does not reproduce the germline sequence, and a read error may be involved. This TCR was sampled from a man aged 50-75 years who received an inactivated influenza vaccine. The sample in question was PBMCs from blood, obtained about 19 months after vaccination. The chain carries TRBV7-2 and TRBJ2-7; TRBD2 aligns across 7 bases. Here the CDR3 DNA reads TGTGCCAGCAGCTTGTATCTAGCGGCCTCCTCCGAGCAGTACTTC. Its protein is CASSLYLAASSEQYF.